The present TCR beta chain was sequenced within a study of prognosis after radiotherapy for stage I lung cancer. At the level of the study: Oligometastatic NSCLC after surgical resection of the primary tumor was present in 4 to 6 patients, while newly diagnosed primary stage I lung tumors were present in more than eleven. Over five patients had squamous cell carcinoma and over ten had adenocarcinoma.

This clonotype was detected many times. Its antigen is not known. Findings of the study overall: Differing TRBV and TRBJ gene usage was reportedly seen between patients with and without metastases.

Researchers used two-round multiplex PCR to amplify TCR beta CDR3 starting from genomic DNA. Specific primers for each TRBV and TRBJ gene were what first-round PCR used. TCRdb re-called the multiplex PCR reads with MiXCR, one entry per CDR3 protein. The data hold approximately 15,000 distinct CDR3 sequences, with around 42% observed a single time. Trimming took 0 bases from V and 0 from J; bases not matched to a gene: 5. This CDR3 has 19 residues. The germline V gene has CDR1 KGHSH and CDR2 LQKENI. This TCR came from a donor over 45 with non-small cell lung cancer. This chain joins TRBV18 and TRBJ2-6; 10 bases match TRBD1. The sequences come from PBMCs, collected before or after stereotactic body radiation therapy (not recorded which). CDR3 sequence (DNA): TGTGCCAGCTCACCACCCGGACAGGGGGGCTACTCTGGGGCCAACGTCCTGACTTTC. This sequence encodes CASSPPGQGGYSGANVLTF.